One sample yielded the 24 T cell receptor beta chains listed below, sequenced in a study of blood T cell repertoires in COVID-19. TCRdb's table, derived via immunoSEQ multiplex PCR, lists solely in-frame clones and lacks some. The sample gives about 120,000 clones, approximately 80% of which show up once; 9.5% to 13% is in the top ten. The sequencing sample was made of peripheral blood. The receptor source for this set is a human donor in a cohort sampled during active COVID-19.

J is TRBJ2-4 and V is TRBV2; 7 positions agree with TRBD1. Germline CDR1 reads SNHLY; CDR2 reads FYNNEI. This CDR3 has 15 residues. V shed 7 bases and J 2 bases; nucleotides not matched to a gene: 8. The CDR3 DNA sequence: TGTGCCAGCAAGGGCCCAGGGGGTTCCAAAAACATTCAGTACTTC. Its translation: CASKGPGGSKNIQYF.

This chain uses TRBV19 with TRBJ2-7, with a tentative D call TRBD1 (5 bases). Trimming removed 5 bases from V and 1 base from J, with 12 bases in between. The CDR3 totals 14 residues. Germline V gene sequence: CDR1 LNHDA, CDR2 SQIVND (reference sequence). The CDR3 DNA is TGTGCCAGTAGTGAAACAGGAATATCCTACGAGCAGTACTTC. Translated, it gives CASSETGISYEQYF.

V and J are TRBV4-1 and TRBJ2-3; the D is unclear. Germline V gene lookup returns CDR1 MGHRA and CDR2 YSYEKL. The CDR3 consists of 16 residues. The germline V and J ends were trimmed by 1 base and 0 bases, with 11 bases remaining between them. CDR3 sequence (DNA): TGCGCCAGCAGCCAAGGAGGTATGCCTAGCACAGATACGCAGTATTTT. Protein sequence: CASSQGGMPSTDTQYF.

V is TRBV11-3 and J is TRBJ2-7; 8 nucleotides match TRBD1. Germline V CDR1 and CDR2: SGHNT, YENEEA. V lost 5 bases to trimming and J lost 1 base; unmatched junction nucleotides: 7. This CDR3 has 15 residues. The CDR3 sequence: CASSASWDRSYEQYF. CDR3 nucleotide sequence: TGTGCCAGCAGCGCATCTTGGGACAGGTCCTACGAGCAGTACTTC.

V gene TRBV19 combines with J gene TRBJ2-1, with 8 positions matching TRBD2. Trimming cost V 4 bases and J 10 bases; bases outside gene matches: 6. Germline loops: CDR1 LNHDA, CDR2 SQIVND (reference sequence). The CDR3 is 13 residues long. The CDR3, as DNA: TGTGCCAGTAGTAACTCCTTAGCGGGGGAGCAGTTCTTC. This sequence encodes CASSNSLAGEQFF.

Here the CDR3 DNA reads TGTGCCAGCAGCCCGGCCGGGGTGGCTTGGGGTGAAGCTTTCTTT. This sequence encodes CASSPAGVAWGEAFF. The gene calls are TRBV7-9 and TRBJ1-1; D remains ambiguous. The germline V gene has CDR1 SEHNR and CDR2 FQNEAQ (reference sequence). Trimming took off 5 bases at V and 7 bases at J, with 20 bases between the two ends. The CDR3 length is 15 residues. Using reference TRBV7-9 and TRBJ1-1 for the parts outside the CDR3, the full variable domain is DTGVSQNPRHKITKRGQNVTFRCDPISEHNRLYWYRQTLGQGPEFLTYFQNEAQLEKSRLLSDRFSAERPKGSFSTLEIQRTEQGDSAMYLCASSPAGVAWGEAFFGQGTRLTVV.

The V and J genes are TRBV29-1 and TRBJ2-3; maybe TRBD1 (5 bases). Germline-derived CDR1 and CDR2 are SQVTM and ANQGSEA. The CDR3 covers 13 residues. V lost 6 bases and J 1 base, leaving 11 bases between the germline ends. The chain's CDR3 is CSVIKGGTDTQYF. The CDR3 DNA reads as TGCAGCGTCATAAAAGGGGGCACAGATACGCAGTATTTT.

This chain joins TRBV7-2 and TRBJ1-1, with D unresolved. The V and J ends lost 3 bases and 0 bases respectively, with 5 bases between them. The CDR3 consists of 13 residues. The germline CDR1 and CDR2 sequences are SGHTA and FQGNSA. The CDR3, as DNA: TGTGCCAGCAGCTTCAATTTGAACACTGAAGCTTTCTTT. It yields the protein CASSFNLNTEAFF.

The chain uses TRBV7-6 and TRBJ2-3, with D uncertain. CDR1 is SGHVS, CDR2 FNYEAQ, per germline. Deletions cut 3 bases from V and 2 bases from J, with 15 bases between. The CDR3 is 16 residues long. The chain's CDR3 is CASSFLQAALTDTQYF. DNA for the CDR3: TGTGCCAGCAGCTTTCTTCAGGCAGCACTCACAGATACGCAGTATTTT.

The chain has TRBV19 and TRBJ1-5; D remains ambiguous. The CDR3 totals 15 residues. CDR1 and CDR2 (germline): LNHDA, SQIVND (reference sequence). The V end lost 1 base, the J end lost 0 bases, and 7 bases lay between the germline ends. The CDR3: CASSIAGYSNQPQHF. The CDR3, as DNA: TGTGCCAGTAGTATAGCGGGATATAGCAATCAGCCCCAGCATTTT.

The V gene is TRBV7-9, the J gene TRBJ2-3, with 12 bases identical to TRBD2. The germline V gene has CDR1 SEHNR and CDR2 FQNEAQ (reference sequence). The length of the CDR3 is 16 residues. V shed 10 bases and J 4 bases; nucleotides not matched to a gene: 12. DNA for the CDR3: TGTGCCATCCCTAGCGGGGGGGCTGGAGTCGCAGATACGCAGTATTTT. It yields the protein CAIPSGGAGVADTQYF. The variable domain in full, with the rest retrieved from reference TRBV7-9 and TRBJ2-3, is DTGVSQNPRHKITKRGQNVTFRCDPISEHNRLYWYRQTLGQGPEFLTYFQNEAQLEKSRLLSDRFSAERPKGSFSTLEIQRTEQGDSAMYLCAIPSGGAGVADTQYFGPGTRLTVL.

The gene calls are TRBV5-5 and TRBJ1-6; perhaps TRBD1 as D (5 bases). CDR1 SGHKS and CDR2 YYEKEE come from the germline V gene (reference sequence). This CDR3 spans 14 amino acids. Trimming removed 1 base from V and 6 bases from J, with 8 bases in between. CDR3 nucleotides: TGTGCCAGCAGCTTGAAAGGGGCTAATTCACCCCTCCACTTT. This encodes CASSLKGANSPLHF.

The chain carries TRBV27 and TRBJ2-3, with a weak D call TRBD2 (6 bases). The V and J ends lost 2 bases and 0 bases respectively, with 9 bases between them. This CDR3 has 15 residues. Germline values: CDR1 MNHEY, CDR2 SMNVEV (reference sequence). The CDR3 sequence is CASSLRRGSTDTQYF. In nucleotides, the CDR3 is TGTGCCAGCAGTTTAAGGCGGGGCAGCACAGATACGCAGTATTTT.

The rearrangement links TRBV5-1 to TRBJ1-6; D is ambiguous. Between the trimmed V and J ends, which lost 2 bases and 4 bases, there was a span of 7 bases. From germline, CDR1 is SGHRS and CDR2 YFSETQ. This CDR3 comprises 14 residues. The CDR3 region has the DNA TGCGCCAGCAGCTTCGAGGGTTATAATTCACCCCTCCACTTT. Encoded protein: CASSFEGYNSPLHF.

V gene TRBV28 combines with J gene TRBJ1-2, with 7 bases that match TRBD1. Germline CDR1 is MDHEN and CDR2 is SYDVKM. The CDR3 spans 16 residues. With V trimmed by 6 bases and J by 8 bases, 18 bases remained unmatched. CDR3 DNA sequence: TGTGCCAGCAGCCAGGGCCCCCCCGGACAGGTACACGGCTACACCTTC. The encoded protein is CASSQGPPGQVHGYTF.

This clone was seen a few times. The CDR3 is CASSMDRGHGYTF. Here the CDR3 DNA reads TGTGCCAGCTCCATGGACAGGGGCCATGGCTACACCTTC. V gene TRBV18 combines with J gene TRBJ1-2, with 9 nucleotides matching TRBD1. J gave up 6 bases and V 6 bases, and 5 bases lay outside the gene matches. CDR3 size: 13 residues. Germline loops: CDR1 KGHSH, CDR2 LQKENI. Drawing the rest from reference TRBV18 and TRBJ1-2, the complete variable domain is NAGVMQNPRHLVRRRGQEARLRCSPMKGHSHVYWYRQLPEEGLKFMVYLQKENIIDESGMPKERFSAEFPKEGPSILRIQQVVRGDSAAYFCASSMDRGHGYTFGSGTRLTVV.

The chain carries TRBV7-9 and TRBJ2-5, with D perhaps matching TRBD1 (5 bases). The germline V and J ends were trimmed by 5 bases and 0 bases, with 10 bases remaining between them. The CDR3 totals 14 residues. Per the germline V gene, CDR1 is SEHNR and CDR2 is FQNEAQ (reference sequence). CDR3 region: CASSRAGYQETQYF. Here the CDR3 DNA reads TGTGCCAGCAGCCGGGCAGGGTACCAAGAGACCCAGTACTTC.

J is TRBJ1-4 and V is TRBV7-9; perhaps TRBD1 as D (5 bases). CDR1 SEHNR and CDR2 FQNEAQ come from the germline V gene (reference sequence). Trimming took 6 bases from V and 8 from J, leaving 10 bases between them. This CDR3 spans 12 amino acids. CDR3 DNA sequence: TGTGCCAGCAGGCCAGGGAGGGAAAAACTGTTTTTT. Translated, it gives CASRPGREKLFF.

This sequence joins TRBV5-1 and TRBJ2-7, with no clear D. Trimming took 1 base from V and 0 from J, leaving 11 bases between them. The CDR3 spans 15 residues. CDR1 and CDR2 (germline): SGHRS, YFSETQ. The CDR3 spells CASSLRPGSSYEQYF. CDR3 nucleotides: TGCGCCAGCAGCTTGAGACCAGGAAGCTCCTACGAGCAGTACTTC.

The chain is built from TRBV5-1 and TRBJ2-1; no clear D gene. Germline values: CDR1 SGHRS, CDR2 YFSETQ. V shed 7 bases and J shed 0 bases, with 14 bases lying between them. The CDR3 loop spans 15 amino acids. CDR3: CASYSGLSSYNEQFF. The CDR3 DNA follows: TGCGCCAGCTACAGTGGCTTGAGCTCCTACAATGAGCAGTTCTTC.

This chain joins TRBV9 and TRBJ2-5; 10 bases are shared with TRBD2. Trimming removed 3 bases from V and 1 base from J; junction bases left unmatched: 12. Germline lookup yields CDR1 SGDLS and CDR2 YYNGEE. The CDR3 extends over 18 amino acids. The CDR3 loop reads CASSAHSGGAGSQETQYF. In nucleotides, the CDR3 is TGTGCCAGCAGCGCTCACAGCGGGGGGGCCGGAAGCCAAGAGACCCAGTACTTC.

The CDR3 sequence: CASSLLLAGGPSGNEQFF. The CDR3 coding sequence is TGTGCCAGCAGCTTGCTCCTAGCGGGGGGCCCGTCCGGCAATGAGCAGTTCTTC. The chain uses TRBV5-6 and TRBJ2-1, with TRBD2 identical over 11 bases. From germline, CDR1 is SGHDT and CDR2 YYEEEE. Trimming at V came to 1 base and at J to 6 bases, leaving 12 bases not matched to a gene. The length of the CDR3 is 18 residues.

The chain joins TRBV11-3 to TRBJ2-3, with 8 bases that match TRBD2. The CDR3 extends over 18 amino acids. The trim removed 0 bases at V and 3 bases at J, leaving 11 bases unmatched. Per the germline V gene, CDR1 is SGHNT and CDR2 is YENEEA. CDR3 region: CASSLDGRGEVGTDTQYF. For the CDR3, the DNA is TGTGCCAGCAGCTTAGATGGGCGGGGGGAGGTGGGGACAGATACGCAGTATTTT. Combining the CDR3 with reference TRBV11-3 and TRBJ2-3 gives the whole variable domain EAGVVQSPRYKIIEKKQPVAFWCNPISGHNTLYWYLQNLGQGPELLIRYENEEAVDDSQLPKDRFSAERLKGVDSTLKIQPAELGDSAVYLCASSLDGRGEVGTDTQYFGPGTRLTVL.

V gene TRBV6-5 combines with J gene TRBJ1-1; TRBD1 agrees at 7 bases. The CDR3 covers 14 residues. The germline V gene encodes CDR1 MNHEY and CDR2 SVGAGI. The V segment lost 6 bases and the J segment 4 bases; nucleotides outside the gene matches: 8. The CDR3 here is CASRQGPLVTEAFF. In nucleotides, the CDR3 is TGTGCCAGCAGACAGGGGCCTTTGGTCACTGAAGCTTTCTTT.